The rows below give T cell receptor beta chains drawn from one sample of a study of blood T cells in healthy people across ages. A single record per CDR3 protein comes from TCRdb applying MiXCR to the 5' RACE reads. Of 1.4 million or so distinct CDR3 sequences in the sample, approximately 39% were seen once. The sample comprised blood. Receptor source: a woman aged 18 to 35 in good health. Both conserved end residues are part of each CDR3. Fields, in order: CDR3 protein, CDR3 DNA, clone size, CDR3 length, D gene, J gene, V gene. D genes are given only for firm matches. Clone size, where shown, is once, few, many, or a class for clones that have expanded.

CDR3 protein: CASRVGGSYNEQFF
CDR3 DNA: TGCGCCAGCAGGGTAGGCGGCTCCTACAATGAGCAGTTCTTC
clone size: -
CDR3 length: 14
D gene: -
J gene: TRBJ2-1
V gene: TRBV10-2

CDR3 protein: CASSQDPLAGEGRYEQYF
CDR3 DNA: TGTGCCAGCAGCCAAGATCCTCTAGCGGGCGAGGGGAGGTACGAGCAGTACTTC
clone size: -
CDR3 length: 18
D gene: TRBD2
J gene: TRBJ2-7
V gene: TRBV4-2

CDR3 protein: CSVKYRGSKGTEAFF
CDR3 DNA: TGCAGCGTTAAATACAGGGGATCCAAAGGCACTGAAGCTTTCTTT
clone size: -
CDR3 length: 15
D gene: TRBD1
J gene: TRBJ1-1
V gene: TRBV29-1

CDR3 protein: CAISEQGQRSGYTF
CDR3 DNA: TGTGCCATCAGTGAACAGGGGCAACGCTCTGGCTACACCTTC
clone size: -
CDR3 length: 14
D gene: TRBD1
J gene: TRBJ1-2
V gene: TRBV10-3

CDR3 protein: CASSMAMGEAFF
CDR3 DNA: TGTGCCAGCAGCATGGCTATGGGTGAAGCTTTCTTT
clone size: -
CDR3 length: 12
D gene: -
J gene: TRBJ1-1
V gene: TRBV5-4

CDR3 protein: CASSLIYQGNEQFF
CDR3 DNA: TGTGCCAGCAGTTTGATCTATCAGGGCAATGAGCAGTTCTTC
clone size: -
CDR3 length: 14
D gene: -
J gene: TRBJ2-1
V gene: TRBV28

CDR3 protein: CSVEIPPRHNEQFF
CDR3 DNA: TGCAGCGTTGAAATCCCCCCGCGTCACAATGAGCAGTTCTTC
clone size: -
CDR3 length: 14
D gene: -
J gene: TRBJ2-1
V gene: TRBV29-1

CDR3 protein: CTSRGRNLTGNEQFF
CDR3 DNA: TGTACCAGCAGGGGCAGGAACTTAACTGGGAATGAGCAGTTCTTC
clone size: -
CDR3 length: 15
D gene: -
J gene: TRBJ2-1
V gene: TRBV7-2

CDR3 protein: CASSLERLVMGMSNEQYF
CDR3 DNA: TGTGCCAGCAGCTTAGAGAGGCTAGTAATGGGGATGAGCAACGAGCAGTACTTC
clone size: -
CDR3 length: 18
D gene: -
J gene: TRBJ2-7
V gene: TRBV7-2

CDR3 protein: CASSGRDREGDTQYF
CDR3 DNA: TGCGCCAGCAGCGGGCGCGACAGGGAGGGAGATACGCAGTATTTT
clone size: few
CDR3 length: 15
D gene: -
J gene: TRBJ2-3
V gene: TRBV4-1

CDR3 protein: CASGPGTGNRYTF
CDR3 DNA: TGTGCCAGCGGGCCCGGGACAGGGAACCGCTACACCTTC
clone size: few
CDR3 length: 13
D gene: TRBD1
J gene: TRBJ1-2
V gene: TRBV7-9

CDR3 protein: CASSDMRGGRYEQYF
CDR3 DNA: TGTGCCAGCAGTGATATGCGGGGGGGCCGGTACGAGCAGTACTTC
clone size: once
CDR3 length: 15
D gene: TRBD2
J gene: TRBJ2-7
V gene: TRBV2

CDR3 protein: CASSQDMSAWGQPQHF
CDR3 DNA: TGTGCCAGCAGCCAAGATATGAGCGCTTGGGGTCAGCCCCAGCATTTT
clone size: -
CDR3 length: 16
D gene: -
J gene: TRBJ1-5
V gene: TRBV3-1

CDR3 protein: CASSQRLMWSGYTF
CDR3 DNA: TGTGCCAGCAGCCAACGCTTAATGTGGTCTGGCTACACCTTC
clone size: few
CDR3 length: 14
D gene: -
J gene: TRBJ1-2
V gene: TRBV3-1

CDR3 protein: CSVHGRTAYNEQYF
CDR3 DNA: TGCAGCGTTCACGGACGAACGGCCTACAATGAGCAGTACTTC
clone size: -
CDR3 length: 14
D gene: -
J gene: TRBJ2-7
V gene: TRBV29-1

CDR3 protein: CATSRGGRLNTEAFF
CDR3 DNA: TGTGCCACCAGCCGTGGAGGTCGACTCAACACTGAAGCTTTCTTT
clone size: few
CDR3 length: 15
D gene: -
J gene: TRBJ1-1
V gene: TRBV15

CDR3 protein: CASSLGGGLAGIYNEQFF
CDR3 DNA: TGTGCCAGCAGCTTAGGAGGAGGACTAGCGGGAATCTACAATGAGCAGTTCTTC
clone size: -
CDR3 length: 18
D gene: TRBD2
J gene: TRBJ2-1
V gene: TRBV7-9

CDR3 protein: CASSQDPTRISTDTQYF
CDR3 DNA: TGCGCCAGCAGCCAAGATCCCACACGGATCAGCACAGATACGCAGTATTTT
clone size: few
CDR3 length: 17
D gene: -
J gene: TRBJ2-3
V gene: TRBV4-3

CDR3 protein: CASSPQGAYGETQYF
CDR3 DNA: TGTGCCAGCAGTCCACAGGGGGCCTACGGGGAGACCCAGTACTTC
clone size: -
CDR3 length: 15
D gene: TRBD1
J gene: TRBJ2-5
V gene: TRBV6-2/TRBV6-3

CDR3 protein: CASRGGQEFYNEQFF
CDR3 DNA: TGTGCCAGCAGGGGGGGGCAGGAATTTTACAATGAGCAGTTCTTC
clone size: -
CDR3 length: 15
D gene: -
J gene: TRBJ2-1
V gene: TRBV7-9

CDR3 protein: CASSLLGAGTETQYF
CDR3 DNA: TGCGCCAGCAGCTTGCTTGGGGCAGGGACAGAGACCCAGTACTTC
clone size: many
CDR3 length: 15
D gene: -
J gene: TRBJ2-5
V gene: TRBV5-1

CDR3 protein: CASSQAYRKAIGAFF
CDR3 DNA: TGTGCCAGCAGCCAAGCCTACAGGAAGGCGATTGGAGCTTTCTTT
clone size: -
CDR3 length: 15
D gene: -
J gene: TRBJ1-1
V gene: TRBV3-1

CDR3 protein: CASSPRMGYYNEQFF
CDR3 DNA: TGTGCCAGCAGCCCTCGGATGGGGTACTACAATGAGCAGTTCTTC
clone size: -
CDR3 length: 15
D gene: -
J gene: TRBJ2-1
V gene: TRBV9

CDR3 protein: CASSLDYRGLETQYF
CDR3 DNA: TGCGCCAGCAGCTTGGACTACAGGGGGCTGGAGACCCAGTACTTC
clone size: -
CDR3 length: 15
D gene: TRBD1
J gene: TRBJ2-5
V gene: TRBV5-1

CDR3 protein: CASSRRDSNKVSGANVLTF
CDR3 DNA: TGTGCCAGCAGCCGTCGGGACAGTAACAAAGTGTCTGGGGCCAACGTCCTGACTTTC
clone size: -
CDR3 length: 19
D gene: TRBD1
J gene: TRBJ2-6
V gene: TRBV7-9

CDR3 protein: CASSRPRTSGEQYF
CDR3 DNA: TGTGCCAGCAGCCGACCTCGGACTAGCGGGGAGCAGTACTTC
clone size: -
CDR3 length: 14
D gene: TRBD2
J gene: TRBJ2-5
V gene: TRBV12-3/TRBV12-4

CDR3 protein: CASNTEEYTEAFF
CDR3 DNA: TGTGCCAGCAATACAGAAGAATACACTGAAGCTTTCTTT
clone size: few
CDR3 length: 13
D gene: -
J gene: TRBJ1-1
V gene: TRBV2

CDR3 protein: CASSQVGQPSSYEQYF
CDR3 DNA: TGCGCCAGCAGCCAAGTAGGGCAACCTAGCTCCTACGAGCAGTACTTC
clone size: -
CDR3 length: 16
D gene: -
J gene: TRBJ2-7
V gene: TRBV4-1

CDR3 protein: CASSLGRTYGYTF
CDR3 DNA: TGTGCCAGCAGTTTAGGACGGACCTATGGCTACACCTTC
clone size: many
CDR3 length: 13
D gene: -
J gene: TRBJ1-2
V gene: TRBV12-3/TRBV12-4

CDR3 protein: CASSLGPAGNTGELFF
CDR3 DNA: TGTGCCAGCAGTTTAGGGCCGGCCGGGAACACCGGGGAGCTGTTTTTT
clone size: -
CDR3 length: 16
D gene: -
J gene: TRBJ2-2
V gene: TRBV12-3/TRBV12-4

CDR3 protein: CASSISSVQGGDTQYF
CDR3 DNA: TGCGCCAGCAGCATATCTAGCGTCCAAGGGGGAGATACGCAGTATTTT
clone size: once
CDR3 length: 16
D gene: -
J gene: TRBJ2-3
V gene: TRBV5-1

CDR3 protein: CVSSYRTDYYEQYF
CDR3 DNA: TGTGTCAGCAGCTACAGGACAGACTACTACGAGCAGTACTTC
clone size: -
CDR3 length: 14
D gene: -
J gene: TRBJ2-7
V gene: TRBV7-2

CDR3 protein: CASSVAPSGASTDTQYF
CDR3 DNA: TGTGCCAGCAGCGTAGCCCCTAGCGGGGCAAGCACAGATACGCAGTATTTT
clone size: -
CDR3 length: 17
D gene: TRBD2
J gene: TRBJ2-3
V gene: TRBV9

CDR3 protein: CAISEWGTYSNQPQHF
CDR3 DNA: TGTGCCATCAGTGAGTGGGGGACATATAGCAATCAGCCCCAGCATTTT
clone size: -
CDR3 length: 16
D gene: -
J gene: TRBJ1-5
V gene: TRBV10-3

CDR3 protein: CSAETSGSYNEQFF
CDR3 DNA: TGCAGTGCTGAGACTAGCGGCTCCTACAATGAGCAGTTCTTC
clone size: -
CDR3 length: 14
D gene: TRBD2
J gene: TRBJ2-1
V gene: TRBV20-1

CDR3 protein: CASSWGPYNEQFF
CDR3 DNA: TGTGCCAGCAGCTGGGGACCTTACAATGAGCAGTTCTTC
clone size: few
CDR3 length: 13
D gene: -
J gene: TRBJ2-1
V gene: TRBV7-2

CDR3 protein: CASSPEGTALGEAFF
CDR3 DNA: TGTGCCAGCAGCCCAGAAGGTACGGCTCTGGGGGAAGCTTTCTTT
clone size: -
CDR3 length: 15
D gene: -
J gene: TRBJ1-1
V gene: TRBV27

CDR3 protein: CTSSPALAGWLGEQYF
CDR3 DNA: TGTACCAGCTCACCAGCGCTAGCGGGGTGGTTAGGCGAGCAGTACTTC
clone size: -
CDR3 length: 16
D gene: TRBD2
J gene: TRBJ2-7
V gene: TRBV18

CDR3 protein: CASSQGGQGYNEQFF
CDR3 DNA: TGTGCCAGCAGCCAAGGGGGACAGGGCTACAATGAGCAGTTCTTC
clone size: few
CDR3 length: 15
D gene: TRBD1
J gene: TRBJ2-1
V gene: TRBV4-2

CDR3 protein: CAISYSTTDTQYF
CDR3 DNA: TGTGCCATCAGTTACTCTACCACAGATACGCAGTATTTT
clone size: once
CDR3 length: 13
D gene: -
J gene: TRBJ2-3
V gene: TRBV6-2/TRBV6-3

CDR3 protein: CSVEEGDRVYEQYF
CDR3 DNA: TGCAGCGTTGAAGAAGGGGACAGGGTCTACGAGCAGTACTTC
clone size: -
CDR3 length: 14
D gene: TRBD1
J gene: TRBJ2-7
V gene: TRBV29-1

CDR3 protein: CATSRGLAGVGGELFF
CDR3 DNA: TGTGCCACCAGCAGAGGACTAGCGGGAGTAGGTGGGGAGCTGTTTTTT
clone size: few
CDR3 length: 16
D gene: TRBD2
J gene: TRBJ2-2
V gene: TRBV15

CDR3 protein: CASSPPAGGRHEQFF
CDR3 DNA: TGTGCCAGCTCACCACCGGCGGGGGGGCGCCATGAGCAGTTCTTC
clone size: -
CDR3 length: 15
D gene: TRBD2
J gene: TRBJ2-1
V gene: TRBV18

CDR3 protein: CASSLDSSPYNEQFF
CDR3 DNA: TGCGCCAGCAGCTTGGACAGTTCCCCCTACAATGAGCAGTTCTTC
clone size: -
CDR3 length: 15
D gene: -
J gene: TRBJ2-1
V gene: TRBV5-1

CDR3 protein: CASSQEGRAVGYNEQFF
CDR3 DNA: TGCGCCAGCAGCCAAGAGGGACGAGCAGTTGGGTACAATGAGCAGTTCTTC
clone size: -
CDR3 length: 17
D gene: -
J gene: TRBJ2-1
V gene: TRBV4-3

CDR3 protein: CATSAGSDSTDTQYF
CDR3 DNA: TGTGCCACCAGTGCAGGTAGCGATAGCACAGATACGCAGTATTTT
clone size: -
CDR3 length: 15
D gene: -
J gene: TRBJ2-3
V gene: TRBV24-1

CDR3 protein: CSVEQGAYEQFF
CDR3 DNA: TGCAGCGTTGAGCAGGGGGCCTATGAGCAGTTCTTC
clone size: few
CDR3 length: 12
D gene: TRBD1
J gene: TRBJ2-1
V gene: TRBV29-1

CDR3 protein: CSAPPGTSGRDEQFF
CDR3 DNA: TGCAGTGCTCCACCCGGGACTAGCGGGAGAGATGAGCAGTTCTTC
clone size: few
CDR3 length: 15
D gene: TRBD2
J gene: TRBJ2-1
V gene: TRBV20-1

CDR3 protein: CASRADRWDEQFF
CDR3 DNA: TGTGCCAGCAGAGCAGACAGGTGGGATGAGCAGTTCTTC
clone size: -
CDR3 length: 13
D gene: -
J gene: TRBJ2-1
V gene: TRBV6-5

CDR3 protein: CASSYRRSTDTQYF
CDR3 DNA: TGCGCCAGCAGCTACCGCAGGAGCACAGATACGCAGTATTTT
clone size: many
CDR3 length: 14
D gene: -
J gene: TRBJ2-3
V gene: TRBV6-2/TRBV6-3

CDR3 protein: CASSLADSSYNEQFF
CDR3 DNA: TGCGCCAGCAGCTTGGCCGACAGCTCCTACAATGAGCAGTTCTTC
clone size: few
CDR3 length: 15
D gene: -
J gene: TRBJ2-1
V gene: TRBV5-1

CDR3 protein: CATSRDKGSNEQFF
CDR3 DNA: TGTGCCACCAGCAGAGATAAAGGGTCGAATGAGCAGTTCTTC
clone size: -
CDR3 length: 14
D gene: -
J gene: TRBJ2-1
V gene: TRBV15

CDR3 protein: CASSESRSLQETQYF
CDR3 DNA: TGCGCCAGCAGTGAGTCGAGGAGTCTCCAAGAGACCCAGTACTTC
clone size: few
CDR3 length: 15
D gene: -
J gene: TRBJ2-5
V gene: TRBV10-1

CDR3 protein: CPSSYGGGTEAFF
CDR3 DNA: TGTCCCAGCAGTTACGGGGGTGGCACTGAAGCTTTCTTT
clone size: -
CDR3 length: 13
D gene: -
J gene: TRBJ1-1
V gene: TRBV6-5

CDR3 protein: CASSPLDSNSNQPQHF
CDR3 DNA: TGTGCCAGCAGCCCACTGGACAGTAATAGCAATCAGCCCCAGCATTTT
clone size: few
CDR3 length: 16
D gene: -
J gene: TRBJ1-5
V gene: TRBV7-2

CDR3 protein: CAISDINSYNEQYF
CDR3 DNA: TGTGCCATCAGCGATATCAACTCCTACAATGAGCAGTACTTC
clone size: -
CDR3 length: 14
D gene: -
J gene: TRBJ2-7
V gene: TRBV10-3

CDR3 protein: CATGGHLLYEQYF
CDR3 DNA: TGTGCCACCGGAGGTCATCTCTTGTACGAGCAGTACTTC
clone size: once
CDR3 length: 13
D gene: -
J gene: TRBJ2-7
V gene: TRBV15

CDR3 protein: CSARGWELEASF
CDR3 DNA: TGCAGTGCCAGAGGGTGGGAACTTGAAGCTTCCTTT
clone size: -
CDR3 length: 12
D gene: -
J gene: TRBJ1-1
V gene: TRBV20-1

CDR3 protein: CSARVDSPIYGYTF
CDR3 DNA: TGCAGTGCTAGAGTAGACAGTCCCATTTATGGCTACACCTTC
clone size: -
CDR3 length: 14
D gene: -
J gene: TRBJ1-2
V gene: TRBV20-1

CDR3 protein: CASSRTVFYGYTF
CDR3 DNA: TGTGCCAGCAGCAGGACAGTCTTCTATGGCTACACCTTC
clone size: -
CDR3 length: 13
D gene: -
J gene: TRBJ1-2
V gene: TRBV5-6